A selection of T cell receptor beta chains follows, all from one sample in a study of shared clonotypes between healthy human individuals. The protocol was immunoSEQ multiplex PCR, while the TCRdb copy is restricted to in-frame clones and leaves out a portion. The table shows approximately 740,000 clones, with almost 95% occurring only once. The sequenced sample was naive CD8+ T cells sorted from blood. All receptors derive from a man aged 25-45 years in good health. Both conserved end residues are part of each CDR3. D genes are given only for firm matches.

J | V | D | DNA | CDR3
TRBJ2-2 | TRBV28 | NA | TGTGCCAGCAGTTCTCCCCTAGCTGGTGGGGAGCTGTTTTTT | CASSSPLAGGELFF
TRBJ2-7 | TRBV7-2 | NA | TGTGCCAGCAGCTTACGGGAGAATGGCTACGAGCAGTACTTC | CASSLRENGYEQYF
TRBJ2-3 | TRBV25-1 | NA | TGTGCCAGCAGTAATAGCCCTATATTAGGAGATACGCAGTATTTT | CASSNSPILGDTQYF
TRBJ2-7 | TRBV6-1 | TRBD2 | TGTGCCAGCAGTGTTGGGACTAGCGGCCCGTTGTCTTCCGGCGAGCAGTACTTC | CASSVGTSGPLSSGEQYF
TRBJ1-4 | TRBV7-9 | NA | TGTGCCAGCAGCTTAAGGCACTCCGGGACACACGAAAAACTGTTTTTT | CASSLRHSGTHEKLFF
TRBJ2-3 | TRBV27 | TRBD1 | TGTGCCAGCAGTTTACACCAAACAGGGGCCCTGGGAAGTAGCACAGATACGCAGTATTTT | CASSLHQTGALGSSTDTQYF
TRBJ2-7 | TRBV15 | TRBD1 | TGTGCCACCAGCAGTGGACAGGGCTACGAGCAGTACTTC | CATSSGQGYEQYF
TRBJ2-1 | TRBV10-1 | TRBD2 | TGCGCCAGCACGAAGGCCGGGACTAGCCTCTACAATGAGCAGTTCTTC | CASTKAGTSLYNEQFF
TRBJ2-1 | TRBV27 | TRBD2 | TGTGCCGCACACCGGCTAGCGGGAGACGGTGAGCAGTTCTTC | CAAHRLAGDGEQFF
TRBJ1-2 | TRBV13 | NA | TGTGCCAGCAGCTTAGGCCGCGGGACACCCGATGGCTACACCTTC | CASSLGRGTPDGYTF
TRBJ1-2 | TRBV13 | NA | TGTGCCAGCAGCCCCACATCAATCGCGGGGGGCTACACCTTC | CASSPTSIAGGYTF
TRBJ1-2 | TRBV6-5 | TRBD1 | TGTGCCAGCAGCGAGGGGGCGGGCTATGGCTACACCTTC | CASSEGAGYGYTF
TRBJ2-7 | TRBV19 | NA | TGTGCCAGTAGTTCAGCCTACGAGCAGTACTTC | CASSSAYEQYF